What follows are 9 T cell receptor beta chains derived from one specimen sequenced in a study of molecular identifiers for immune sequencing clone quantification (dated 2018 in TCRdb). The method was PCR. The sequencer was an Illumina HiSeq 4000. TCRdb itself trimmed the public reads at Q25 with fastp, ran MiXCR and retained productive beta chains. Rows with one shared CDR3 protein collapse into an entry with the most common genes and DNA. This sample holds 250,000 to 350,000 distinct CDR3 sequences; about 22% were observed only once. Jointly, the top ten make up approximately 0.83% of the sample. The sequenced material came from naive CD8+ T cells from blood, with Jurkat cell RNA spiked in. The sample's cell subset or site, from its label and the paper: FACS-sorted CD8+CD4-CCR7+CD45RA+ naive T cells. All receptors come from a human donor in good health. Some libraries in this study had Jurkat cell RNA spiked in.

This clonotype was seen at least ten times. V is TRBV27 and J is TRBJ2-7, with D unresolved. This CDR3 has 14 residues. With 2 bases removed from V and 5 bases from J, the gap between germline ends came to 13 bases. Per germline, CDR1 MNHEY and CDR2 SMNVEV (reference sequence). This CDR3 is CASSLRPSPDEQYF. CDR3 in DNA: TGTGCCAGCAGTTTAAGACCCTCACCCGACGAGCAGTACTTC.

This clonotype was recorded only once. This may be a read error, as it is one base from a much larger clone. This chain links TRBV4-1 with TRBJ1-1; D is uncertain. The V end was cut by 0 bases, the J end by 7 bases, with 9 bases between. The CDR3 extends over 13 amino acids. Germline V lookup: CDR1 MGHRA, CDR2 YSYEKL. Here the CDR3 DNA reads TGCGCCAGCAGCCAAGACGGTAACGGTGAAGCTTTCTTT. Translated: CASSQDGNGEAFF.

This clonotype has only a few counts. This chain connects TRBV4-3 to TRBJ2-1, with TRBD2 matching 8 bases. Germline values: CDR1 LGHNA, CDR2 YSLEER. The CDR3 length is 17 residues. The V gene end was trimmed by 3 bases and the J gene end by 5 bases; junction bases not matched to a gene: 12. The CDR3 region has the DNA TGCGCCAGCAGCCAGGATCCGGGACTAGGAACTGACAATGAGCAGTTCTTC. Its translation is CASSQDPGLGTDNEQFF.

V is TRBV3-1 and J is TRBJ2-5; D is perhaps TRBD1 (5 bases). The germline V gene encodes CDR1 LGHDT and CDR2 YNNKEL (reference sequence). The CDR3 is made up of 14 amino acids. Trimming removed 1 base at V and 5 bases at J, with 11 bases between. Here the CDR3 DNA reads TGTGCCAGCAGCCAAGGGGCAGGGCCGGAGACCCAGTACTTC. The encoded protein is CASSQGAGPETQYF.

V and J are TRBV3-1 and TRBJ1-5, with D unresolved. Trimming pared 0 bases from V and 4 bases from J, leaving 10 bases between. CDR3 length equals 15 residues. Germline CDR1 reads LGHDT; CDR2 reads YNNKEL (reference sequence). CDR3 bases: TGTGCCAGCAGCCAAGATCGGATGGGTAATCAGCCCCAGCATTTT. It is translated as CASSQDRMGNQPQHF.

The chain couples TRBV5-1 to TRBJ2-7; TRBD1 matches at 11 bases. The CDR3 is 14 residues long. V was clipped by 7 bases and J by 2 bases; unmatched bases: 5. Germline V lookup: CDR1 SGHRS, CDR2 YFSETQ. This CDR3 is CASCSGQGAYEQYF. For the CDR3, the DNA is TGCGCCAGCTGCTCGGGACAGGGGGCCTACGAGCAGTACTTC.

Comments on this clonotype: Given a much more abundant clone one base away, this may be a read error. The J gene is TRBJ1-1, the V gene TRBV4-1, with D possibly matching TRBD1 (6 bases). The CDR3 spans 15 residues. Germline lookup yields CDR1 MGHRA and CDR2 YSYEKL. The CDR3 DNA reads as TGCGCCAGCAGCCCAGTGGGGACATTGAACACTGGAGCTTTCTTT. As protein: CASSPVGTLNTGAFF.

This clonotype has a count of ten or more. The chain employs TRBV11-2 and TRBJ2-1; D is ambiguous. V gave up 6 bases and J gave up 4 bases, with 4 bases separating them. The CDR3 has 11 residues. The germline V gene has CDR1 SGHAT and CDR2 FQNNGV. The CDR3: CASSRYNEQFF. Written as DNA, the CDR3 is TGTGCCAGCAGTAGGTACAATGAGCAGTTCTTC. The full variable domain, completed using reference TRBV11-2 and TRBJ2-1, is EAGVAQSPRYKIIEKRQSVAFWCNPISGHATLYWYQQILGQGPKLLIQFQNNGVVDDSQLPKDRFSAERLKGVDSTLKIQPAKLEDSAVYLCASSRYNEQFFGPGTRLTVL.

In regard to this clonotype: With a much larger clone just one base away, this may be a read error. The chain couples TRBV29-1 to TRBJ2-3; unclear D gene. Germline V gene lookup returns CDR1 SQVTM and CDR2 ANQGSEA. The CDR3 covers 15 residues. The CDR3 coding sequence is TGCAGCGGATCTCTTGGCCCCGAAGGTACAGATGCGCAGTATTTT. Translating gives CSGSLGPEGTDAQYF.